The 29 T cell receptor beta chains given below trace back to one sample, sequenced in a study of identical twins. TCRdb recomputed calls from the 5' RACE reads with MiXCR, one row per CDR3 protein. This table has about 200,000 distinct CDR3 sequences, more than 15% appearing once. This same sample was also taken into another study, of T cells expressing NK-cell markers.

Specimen: CD8+ T cells sorted from blood. The receptors originated from a woman aged 18-29 years in good health.

This chain uses TRBV9 with TRBJ2-1; D remains ambiguous. The germline V gene has CDR1 SGDLS and CDR2 YYNGEE. This CDR3 contains 13 residues. The ends were cut back, 4 bases at V and 6 bases at J, with 11 bases in the middle. The CDR3 DNA sequence: TGTGCCAGCAGCACTAAGGCTCTCAATGAGCAGTTCTTC. Encoded protein: CASSTKALNEQFF.

The chain recombines TRBV3-1 with TRBJ1-2; D is unclear. CDR1 is LGHDT, CDR2 YNNKEL, per germline (reference sequence). V lost 4 bases and J lost 4, with 13 bases in between. The CDR3 spans 14 residues. DNA of the CDR3: TGTGCCAGCAGCCGAGACTGGACCGGCTATGGCTACACCTTC. Amino acids: CASSRDWTGYGYTF.

The sample holds a few counts of this clonotype. This chain connects TRBV13 to TRBJ1-1; D unclear. The CDR3 runs 14 residues. Germline V gene sequence: CDR1 PRHDT, CDR2 FYEKMQ (reference sequence). V was trimmed by 3 bases and J by 1 base, leaving 9 bases between them. The DNA of the CDR3 is TGTGCCAGCAGCTTCGCCGGGGAGAACACTGAAGCTTTCTTT. This encodes CASSFAGENTEAFF.

The rearrangement uses TRBV25-1 and TRBJ1-2; D is ambiguous. With 1 base removed from V and 0 bases from J, the gap between germline ends came to 9 bases. The CDR3 extends over 15 amino acids. Germline V gene data show CDR1 as MGHDK and CDR2 as SYGVNS. CDR3 in DNA: TGTGCCAGCAGTGAATCACTTATAGCTAACTATGGCTACACCTTC. Translating it yields CASSESLIANYGYTF.

V gene TRBV15 combines with J gene TRBJ2-3; 8 bases match TRBD1. The CDR3 spans 15 residues. CDR1 is LNHNV and CDR2 is YYDKDF in the germline V gene (reference sequence). V lost 5 bases and J lost 4; bases outside the gene matches: 8. CDR3 bases: TGTGCCACCAGCGTATCGGACAGGGCTCCAGATACGCAGTATTTT. Translation gives CATSVSDRAPDTQYF. The whole variable domain, remainder taken from reference TRBV15 and TRBJ2-3, is DAMVIQNPRYQVTQFGKPVTLSCSQTLNHNVMYWYQQKSSQAPKLLFHYYDKDFNNEADTPDNFQSRRPNTSFCFLDIRSPGLGDTAMYLCATSVSDRAPDTQYFGPGTRLTVL.

V and J are TRBV12-3 or TRBV12-4 and TRBJ1-4, with D possibly being TRBD1 (6 bases). The CDR3 covers 14 residues. V shed 2 bases and J shed 8 bases, with 12 bases lying between them. CDR3 residues: CASSLTGFEEKLFF. The DNA of the CDR3 is TGTGCCAGCAGTTTAACAGGGTTTGAAGAAAAACTGTTTTTT.

This clonotype was seen only a few times. The chain links TRBV3-1 to TRBJ2-5, with D uncertain. The ends were cut back, 1 base at V and 4 bases at J, with 4 bases in the middle. CDR3 size: 12 residues. Germline V gives CDR1 LGHDT, CDR2 YNNKEL (reference sequence). The CDR3 reads CASSQGPETQYF. CDR3 DNA: TGTGCCAGCAGCCAAGGACCAGAGACCCAGTACTTC.

The chain carries TRBV9 and TRBJ2-1; 9 bases fit TRBD2. The CDR3 contains 16 residues. V lost 4 bases, J lost 1 base, and 6 bases stayed unmatched. Germline lookup yields CDR1 SGDLS and CDR2 YYNGEE. The CDR3 DNA follows: TGTGCCAGCAGCCCTAGCGGGGAACTTTCCTACAATGAGCAGTTCTTC. This encodes CASSPSGELSYNEQFF.

This clonotype appeared many times. This chain links TRBV7-9 with TRBJ1-4; tentative D call: TRBD1 (6 bases). The ends were cut back, 4 bases at V and 7 bases at J, with 19 bases in the middle. CDR3 length equals 16 residues. Germline V gene data show CDR1 as SEHNR and CDR2 as FQNEAQ (reference sequence). CDR3 residues: CASSSPGAGKVEKLFF. The CDR3, as DNA: TGTGCCAGCAGCTCTCCGGGGGCAGGGAAAGTTGAAAAACTGTTTTTT.

The gene calls are TRBV7-9 and TRBJ1-4; TRBD1 aligns across 9 bases. V dropped 5 bases and J dropped 7; count of bases not matched to a gene: 5. Germline CDR1 is SEHNR and CDR2 is FQNEAQ (reference sequence). The length of the CDR3 is 14 residues. CDR3 residues: CASSLDRGFEKLFF. CDR3 nucleotide sequence: TGTGCCAGCAGCCTGGACAGGGGTTTTGAAAAACTGTTTTTT.

This clonotype was found a few times. The chain has TRBV27 and TRBJ2-5; 10 nucleotides agree with TRBD2. The CDR3 has 15 amino acids. V trimming: 4 bases; J trimming: 6 bases; junction bases outside the gene matches: 8. CDR1 MNHEY and CDR2 SMNVEV come from the germline V gene (reference sequence). The CDR3 DNA sequence: TGTGCCAGCAGTTCCGGGGCTAGCGGGAGTCAGACCCAGTACTTC. This encodes CASSSGASGSQTQYF.

This clonotype was recorded many times. The chain is built from TRBV24-1 and TRBJ2-5; 7 bases line up with TRBD2. The junction had 6 bases not matched to a gene; V was cut back by 4 bases and J by 5 bases. This CDR3 comprises 14 residues. CDR1 and CDR2 (germline): KGHDR, SFDVKD. The CDR3 loop is CATSEGLGSETQYF. DNA of the CDR3: TGTGCCACCAGTGAAGGACTAGGGTCCGAGACCCAGTACTTC.

This sequence joins TRBV9 and TRBJ2-2, with 10 bases fitting TRBD2. Germline CDR1 reads SGDLS; CDR2 reads YYNGEE. CDR3 length equals 15 residues. V shed 3 bases, J shed 6 bases, and the junction held 5 bases outside the gene matches. The CDR3 is CASSESSGRSGELFF. DNA for the CDR3: TGTGCCAGCAGCGAATCTAGCGGGAGATCCGGGGAGCTGTTTTTT.

This clonotype occurred a few times. The chain employs TRBV15 and TRBJ1-6; TRBD1 matches at 7 bases. In germline, CDR1 is LNHNV, CDR2 YYDKDF (reference sequence). Unmatched junction bases numbered 4, after V lost 7 bases and J lost 7 bases. This CDR3 comprises 13 residues. The CDR3 sequence is CATKRGGNSPLHF. The CDR3 DNA follows: TGTGCCACCAAAAGAGGGGGCAATTCACCCCTCCACTTT.

The CDR3 region has the DNA TGTGCCAGCACCATTCCGACAGGGTATATCTATGGCTACACCTTC. Its translation: CASTIPTGYIYGYTF. The chain links TRBV12-3 or TRBV12-4 to TRBJ1-2; 7 bases are a match to TRBD1. The CDR3 length is 15 residues. V was pared by 7 bases and J by 4 bases, with 12 bases of the junction left unmatched.

The rearrangement links TRBV12-3 or TRBV12-4 to TRBJ2-1; TRBD2 matches 7 bases. The J segment lost 4 bases and the V segment lost 7 bases, leaving 7 bases of the junction unmatched. This CDR3 spans 14 amino acids. The CDR3 sequence is CASNRLAGYNEQFF. The CDR3 nucleotides are TGTGCCAGCAACCGACTAGCCGGATACAATGAGCAGTTCTTC.

The J gene is TRBJ2-5, the V gene TRBV9, with 10 bases matching TRBD2. Trimming cost V 4 bases and J 2 bases; bases outside gene matches: 5. The length of the CDR3 is 15 residues. Germline V lookup: CDR1 SGDLS, CDR2 YYNGEE. In DNA, the CDR3 is TGTGCCAGCAGCTGGACTAGCGGAGAACAAGAGACCCAGTACTTC. It translates to CASSWTSGEQETQYF.

The chain recombines TRBV4-1 with TRBJ1-1, with TRBD1 matching 11 bases. The CDR3 has 17 residues. Per the germline V gene, CDR1 is MGHRA and CDR2 is YSYEKL. The J segment lost 4 bases and the V segment lost 0 bases, leaving 7 bases of the junction unmatched. This CDR3 is CASSQDGQGARGTEAFF. CDR3 in DNA: TGCGCCAGCAGCCAAGACGGACAGGGGGCGCGGGGCACTGAAGCTTTCTTT.

This clonotype has a handful of counts. This chain uses TRBV15 with TRBJ2-1; either TRBD1 or TRBD2 may supply D (5 bases each). Deletions cut 4 bases from V and 8 bases from J, with 21 bases between. The CDR3 has 16 residues. CDR1 and CDR2 (germline): LNHNV, YYDKDF (reference sequence). This chain's CDR3 is CATSTEGTRGGDEQFF. CDR3 nucleotides: TGTGCCACCAGCACAGAAGGAACTAGGGGTGGGGATGAGCAGTTCTTC.

This clonotype was seen a handful of times. The gene calls are TRBV6-2 or TRBV6-3 and TRBJ2-2; the D gene is possibly TRBD1 (5 bases). Per germline, CDR1 MNHEY and CDR2 SVGEGT. V shed 2 bases and J shed 9 bases, with 10 bases lying between them. The CDR3 is 13 amino acids. The CDR3 sequence is CASSYRDSRELFF. CDR3 sequence (DNA): TGTGCCAGCAGTTACCGCGACAGCAGGGAGCTGTTTTTT.

This chain uses TRBV10-2 with TRBJ1-2; tentative D call: TRBD1 (5 bases). Trimming cost V 0 bases and J 8 bases, with 16 bases left between them. Germline V gives CDR1 WSHSY, CDR2 SAAADI. The CDR3 runs 15 residues. CDR3: CASSESGRAPYGYTF. In nucleotides, the CDR3 is TGCGCCAGCAGTGAGTCGGGCAGGGCGCCCTACGGCTACACCTTC.

This clonotype was found a few times. The rearrangement uses TRBV7-9 and TRBJ2-3, with 9 nucleotides matching TRBD1. Germline CDR1 reads SEHNR; CDR2 reads FQNEAQ (reference sequence). The CDR3 extends over 17 amino acids. Losses at the gene ends were 5 bases for V and 0 bases for J; bases not matched to a gene: 9. CDR3 protein: CASSQSLGTGSTDTQYF. The CDR3 coding sequence is TGTGCCAGCAGCCAGTCCCTCGGGACAGGGAGCACAGATACGCAGTATTTT.

The V and J genes are TRBV19 and TRBJ2-2; tentatively, D is TRBD2 (5 bases). CDR3 size: 12 residues. The germline V and J ends were trimmed by 6 bases and 6 bases, with 8 bases remaining between them. From germline, CDR1 is LNHDA and CDR2 SQIVND (reference sequence). CDR3 in DNA: TGTGCCAGTAGCGAGGGTCCCGGGGAGCTGTTTTTT. Amino acid sequence: CASSEGPGELFF.

This clonotype was counted only a few times. The chain uses TRBV6-5 and TRBJ2-3; weak D call: TRBD2 (5 bases). CDR3 length: 15 amino acids. Germline CDR1 reads MNHEY; CDR2 reads SVGAGI. V was pared by 4 bases and J by 4 bases, with 15 bases between. The CDR3 region has the DNA TGTGCCAGCAGTTCCGCGGGTCGACGCCCAGATACGCAGTATTTT. This encodes CASSSAGRRPDTQYF.

The chain couples TRBV7-9 to TRBJ2-1; TRBD2 aligns across 13 bases. The CDR3 runs to 15 residues. Germline trimming cut 3 bases from V and 8 bases from J; bases unmatched to any gene: 4. Germline lookup yields CDR1 SEHNR and CDR2 FQNEAQ (reference sequence). The CDR3 DNA sequence: TGTGCCAGCAGCTTCGCGACTAGCGGGGGGTATGAGCAGTTCTTC. Its protein is CASSFATSGGYEQFF.

This clonotype was seen a handful of times. The rearrangement links TRBV29-1 to TRBJ2-1, with D possibly TRBD1 on 5 matching bases. V lost 6 bases, J lost 2 bases, and 17 bases lay in between. The CDR3 totals 15 residues. Germline V lookup: CDR1 SQVTM, CDR2 ANQGSEA. CDR3 residues: CSVHDPTETYNEQFF. CDR3 nucleotides: TGCAGCGTACACGACCCGACAGAAACCTACAATGAGCAGTTCTTC.

The chain couples TRBV10-3 to TRBJ2-2, with 12 bases fitting TRBD2. Germline CDR1 and CDR2: ENHRY and SYGVKD. Trimming at V came to 4 bases and at J to 8 bases, leaving 5 bases not matched to a gene. The CDR3 totals 15 residues. For the CDR3, the DNA is TGTGCCATCAGTGGGACTAGCGGGGACAAGGGGGAGCTGTTTTTT. Amino acids: CAISGTSGDKGELFF.

This clonotype appeared a few times. This chain uses TRBV11-2 with TRBJ2-1, with D possibly being TRBD1 or TRBD2 (5 bases each). Trimming stripped 8 bases from V and 0 bases from J, with 14 bases between. The germline V gene has CDR1 SGHAT and CDR2 FQNNGV. CDR3 length equals 15 residues. CDR3 nucleotides: TGTGCCAGCCGCCTGGGGGAGTACTCCTACAATGAGCAGTTCTTC. Its protein product is CASRLGEYSYNEQFF.

The chain joins TRBV7-9 to TRBJ2-1, with unresolved D. The CDR3 consists of 13 residues. Germline V gene data show CDR1 as SEHNR and CDR2 as FQNEAQ (reference sequence). V was cut by 4 bases and J by 10 bases, with 14 bases left in between. The CDR3 loop reads CASSSVPQREQFF. The CDR3 nucleotides read TGTGCCAGCAGCTCCGTCCCCCAGCGCGAGCAGTTCTTC.